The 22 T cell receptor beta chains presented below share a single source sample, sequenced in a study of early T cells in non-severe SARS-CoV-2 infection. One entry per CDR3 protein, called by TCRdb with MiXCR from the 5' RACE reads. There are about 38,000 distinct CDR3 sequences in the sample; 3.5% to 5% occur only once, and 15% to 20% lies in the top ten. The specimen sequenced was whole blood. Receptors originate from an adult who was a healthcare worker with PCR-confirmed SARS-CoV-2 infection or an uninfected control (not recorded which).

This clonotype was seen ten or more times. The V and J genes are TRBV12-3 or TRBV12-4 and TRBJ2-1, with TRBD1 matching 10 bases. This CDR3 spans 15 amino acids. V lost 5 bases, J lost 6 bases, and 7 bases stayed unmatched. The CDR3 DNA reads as TGTGCCAGCAGTGCGGGACAGGGGTGGAGCAATGAGCAGTTCTTC. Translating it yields CASSAGQGWSNEQFF.

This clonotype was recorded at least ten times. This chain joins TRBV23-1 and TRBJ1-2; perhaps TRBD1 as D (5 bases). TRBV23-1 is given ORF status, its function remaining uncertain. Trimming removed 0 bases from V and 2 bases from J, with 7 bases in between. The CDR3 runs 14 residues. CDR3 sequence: CASSQSRANYGYTF. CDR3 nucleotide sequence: TGCGCCAGCAGTCAATCCAGGGCCAACTATGGCTACACCTTC.

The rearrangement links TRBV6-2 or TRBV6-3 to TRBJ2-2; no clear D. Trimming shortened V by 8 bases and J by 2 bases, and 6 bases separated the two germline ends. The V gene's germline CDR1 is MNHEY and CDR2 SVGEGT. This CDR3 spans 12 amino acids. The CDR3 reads CASHQNTGELFF. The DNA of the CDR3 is TGTGCCAGCCATCAAAACACCGGGGAGCTGTTTTTT.

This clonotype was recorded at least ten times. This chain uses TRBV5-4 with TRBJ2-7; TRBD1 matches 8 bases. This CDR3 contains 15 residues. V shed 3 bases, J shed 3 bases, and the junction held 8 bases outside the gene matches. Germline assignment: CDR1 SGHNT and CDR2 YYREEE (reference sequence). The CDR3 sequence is CASSSQGARLYEQYF. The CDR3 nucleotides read TGTGCCAGCAGCTCCCAGGGGGCCCGTCTCTACGAGCAGTACTTC.

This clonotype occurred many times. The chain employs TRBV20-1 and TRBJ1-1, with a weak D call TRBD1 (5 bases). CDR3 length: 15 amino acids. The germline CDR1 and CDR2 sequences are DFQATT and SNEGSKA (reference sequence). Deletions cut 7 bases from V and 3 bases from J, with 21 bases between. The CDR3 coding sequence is TGCAGTGGTTACTCTGGGCGCGCCAGGGACACTGAAGCTTTCTTT. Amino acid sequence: CSGYSGRARDTEAFF.

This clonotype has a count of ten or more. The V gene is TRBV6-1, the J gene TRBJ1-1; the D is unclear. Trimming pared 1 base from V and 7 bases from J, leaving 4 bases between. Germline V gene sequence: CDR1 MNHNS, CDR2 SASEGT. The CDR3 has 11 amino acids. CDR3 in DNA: TGTGCCAGCAGTGAAGTAATTGAAGCTTTCTTT. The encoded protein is CASSEVIEAFF.

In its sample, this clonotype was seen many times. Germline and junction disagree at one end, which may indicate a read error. CDR3 sequence (DNA): TGTGCCTGGAGTGTCGTGGGCGAAAAACTTGAGTTT. Translated: CAWSVVGEKLEF. The V gene is TRBV30, the J gene TRBJ1-4; D is unresolved. Germline V gene sequence: CDR1 GTSNPN, CDR2 SVGIG (reference sequence). The CDR3 has 12 residues. Together with reference TRBV30 and TRBJ1-4, the CDR3 gives the full variable domain: SQTIHQWPATLVQPVGSPLSLECTVEGTSNPNLYWYRQAAGRGLQLLFYSVGIGQISSEVPQNLSASRPQDRQFILSSKKLLLSDSGFYLCAWSVVGEKLEFGSGTQLSVL.

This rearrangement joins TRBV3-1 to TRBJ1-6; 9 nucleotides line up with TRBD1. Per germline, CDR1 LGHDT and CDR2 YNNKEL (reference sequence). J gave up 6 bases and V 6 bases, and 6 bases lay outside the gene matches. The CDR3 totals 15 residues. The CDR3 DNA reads TGTGCCAGCAGAGGGACAGGGTGGGGTAATTCACCCCTCCACTTT. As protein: CASRGTGWGNSPLHF.

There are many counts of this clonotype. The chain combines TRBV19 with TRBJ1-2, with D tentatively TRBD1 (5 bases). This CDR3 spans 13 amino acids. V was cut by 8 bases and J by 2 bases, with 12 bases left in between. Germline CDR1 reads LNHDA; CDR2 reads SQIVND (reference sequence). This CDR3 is CASQTASNYGYTF. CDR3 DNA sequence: TGTGCCAGTCAGACAGCGTCAAACTATGGCTACACCTTC.

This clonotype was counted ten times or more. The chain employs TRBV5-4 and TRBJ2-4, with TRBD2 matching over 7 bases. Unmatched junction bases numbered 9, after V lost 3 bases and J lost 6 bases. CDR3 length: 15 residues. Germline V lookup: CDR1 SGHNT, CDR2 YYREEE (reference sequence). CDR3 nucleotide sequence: TGTGCCAGCAGCTCCCGGGACTACCAGTCAAACATTCAGTACTTC. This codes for CASSSRDYQSNIQYF. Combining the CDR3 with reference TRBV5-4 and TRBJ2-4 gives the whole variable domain ETGVTQSPTHLIKTRGQQVTLRCSSQSGHNTVSWYQQALGQGPQFIFQYYREEENGRGNFPPRFSGLQFPNYSSELNVNALELDDSALYLCASSSRDYQSNIQYFGAGTRLSVL.

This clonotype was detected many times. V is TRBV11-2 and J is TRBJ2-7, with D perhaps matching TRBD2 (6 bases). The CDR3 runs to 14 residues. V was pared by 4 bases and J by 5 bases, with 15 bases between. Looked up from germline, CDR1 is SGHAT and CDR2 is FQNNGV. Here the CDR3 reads CASSSSVPGNEQYF. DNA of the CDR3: TGTGCCAGCAGCTCTAGCGTGCCGGGGAACGAGCAGTACTTC.

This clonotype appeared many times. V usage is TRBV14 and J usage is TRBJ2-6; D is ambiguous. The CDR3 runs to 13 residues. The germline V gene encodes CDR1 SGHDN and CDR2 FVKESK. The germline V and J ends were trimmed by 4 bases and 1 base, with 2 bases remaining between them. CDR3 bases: TGTGCCAGCAGCCTATCTGGGGCCAACGTCCTGACTTTC. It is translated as CASSLSGANVLTF.

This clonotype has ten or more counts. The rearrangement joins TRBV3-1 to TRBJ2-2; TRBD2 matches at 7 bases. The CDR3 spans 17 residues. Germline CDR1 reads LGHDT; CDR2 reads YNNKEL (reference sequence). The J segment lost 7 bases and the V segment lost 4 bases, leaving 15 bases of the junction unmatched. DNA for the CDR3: TGTGCCAGCAGCCTCCTTCGAAGGGGAGGGCTAGGCGGGGAGCTGTTTTTT. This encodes CASSLLRRGGLGGELFF.

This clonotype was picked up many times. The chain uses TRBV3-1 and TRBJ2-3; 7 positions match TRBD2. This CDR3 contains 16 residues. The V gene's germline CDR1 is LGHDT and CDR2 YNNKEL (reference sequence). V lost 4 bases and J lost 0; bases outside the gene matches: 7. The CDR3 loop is CASSLLGAGSTDTQYF. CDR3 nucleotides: TGTGCCAGCAGCCTCTTAGGAGCGGGAAGCACAGATACGCAGTATTTT.

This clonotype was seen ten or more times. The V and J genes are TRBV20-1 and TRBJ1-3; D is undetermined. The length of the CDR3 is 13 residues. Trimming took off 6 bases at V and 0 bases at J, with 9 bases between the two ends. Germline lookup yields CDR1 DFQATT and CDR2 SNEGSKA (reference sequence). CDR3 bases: TGCAGTGCCAAGGGCCTCTCTGGAAACACCATATATTTT. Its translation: CSAKGLSGNTIYF.

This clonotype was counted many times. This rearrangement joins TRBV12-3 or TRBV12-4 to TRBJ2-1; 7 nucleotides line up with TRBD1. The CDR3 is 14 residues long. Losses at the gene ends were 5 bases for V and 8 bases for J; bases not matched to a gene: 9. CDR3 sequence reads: CASSLRTGMDEQFF. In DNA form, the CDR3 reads TGTGCCAGCAGTCTCCGGACAGGAATGGATGAGCAGTTCTTC.

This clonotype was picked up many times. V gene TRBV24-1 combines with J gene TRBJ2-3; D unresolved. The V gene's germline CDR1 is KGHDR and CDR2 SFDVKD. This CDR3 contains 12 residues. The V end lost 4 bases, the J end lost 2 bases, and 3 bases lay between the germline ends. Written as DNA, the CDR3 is TGTGCCACCAGTGACCCCACAGATACGCAGTATTTT. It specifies CATSDPTDTQYF.

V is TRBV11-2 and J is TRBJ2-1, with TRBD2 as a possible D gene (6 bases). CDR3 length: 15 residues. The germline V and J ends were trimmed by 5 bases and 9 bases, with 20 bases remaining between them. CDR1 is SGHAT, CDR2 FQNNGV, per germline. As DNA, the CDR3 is TGTGCCAGCAGCCCGAGACTAGTAAATTTTGGTGAGCAGTTCTTC. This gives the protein CASSPRLVNFGEQFF.

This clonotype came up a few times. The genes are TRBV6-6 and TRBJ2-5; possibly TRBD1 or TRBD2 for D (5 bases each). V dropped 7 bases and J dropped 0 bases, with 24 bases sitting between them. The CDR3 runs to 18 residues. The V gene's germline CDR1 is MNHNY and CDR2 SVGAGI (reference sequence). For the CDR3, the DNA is TGTGCCAGCATGAGGTCCCCTAGGGACGCACGGAACCAAGAGACCCAGTACTTC. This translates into CASMRSPRDARNQETQYF.

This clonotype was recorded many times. The CDR3 is CASSLWGSGEQYF. CDR3 in DNA: TGTGCCAGCAGTTTATGGGGGAGCGGCGAGCAGTACTTC. This chain connects TRBV27 to TRBJ2-7; D possibly uses TRBD1 or TRBD2 (5 bases each). The length of the CDR3 is 13 residues. V was trimmed by 1 base and J by 6 bases, leaving 10 bases between them. Per the germline V gene, CDR1 is MNHEY and CDR2 is SMNVEV (reference sequence).

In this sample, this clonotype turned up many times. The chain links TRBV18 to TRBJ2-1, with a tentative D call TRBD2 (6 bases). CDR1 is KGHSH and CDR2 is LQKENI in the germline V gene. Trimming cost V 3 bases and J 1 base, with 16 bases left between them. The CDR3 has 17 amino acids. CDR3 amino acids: CASSPDLTGSSYNEQFF. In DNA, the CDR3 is TGTGCCAGCTCACCGGACCTCACCGGGAGTTCCTACAATGAGCAGTTCTTC.

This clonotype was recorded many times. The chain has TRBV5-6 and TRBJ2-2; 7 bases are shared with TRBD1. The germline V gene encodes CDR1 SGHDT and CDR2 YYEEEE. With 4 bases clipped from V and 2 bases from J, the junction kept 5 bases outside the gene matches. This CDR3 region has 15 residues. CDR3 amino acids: CASSAWDSNTGELFF. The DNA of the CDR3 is TGTGCCAGCAGCGCCTGGGACAGTAACACCGGGGAGCTGTTTTTT.